These 11 T cell receptor beta chains were sequenced from one sample in a study of T cells in Graves' hyperthyroidism and ophthalmopathy. Regions amplified from RNA transcripts were the TCR beta CDR3 regions. The HTBI set primed first-round TCR CDR3 RT-PCR. TCRdb re-derived calls from the multiplex PCR reads in MiXCR, one entry per CDR3 protein. The sample lists around 700,000 distinct CDR3 sequences, approximately 18% occurring once. The sample consisted of blood. These receptors all come from a woman between 45 and 60 years old with Graves' hyperthyroidism that later progressed to Graves' ophthalmopathy.

This clonotype was found a few times. The V and J genes are TRBV19 and TRBJ1-2, with TRBD1 matching 9 bases. CDR1 is LNHDA, CDR2 SQIVND, per germline (reference sequence). The junction had 6 bases not matched to a gene; V was cut back by 9 bases and J by 4 bases. The CDR3 is 13 residues long. The CDR3 here is CASTTGGPYGYTF. The CDR3 nucleotides are TGTGCCAGCACAACAGGGGGCCCCTATGGCTACACCTTC.

This clonotype has a handful of counts. The J gene is TRBJ2-1, the V gene TRBV20-1, with unresolved D. Germline V gives CDR1 DFQATT, CDR2 SNEGSKA (reference sequence). V was pared by 5 bases and J by 5 bases, with 13 bases between. The CDR3 is 13 amino acids. The chain's CDR3 is CSAENTENNEQFF. The DNA for the CDR3 is TGCAGTGCTGAAAATACAGAAAACAATGAGCAGTTCTTC.

CDR3 residues: CSARRVTEAFF. The DNA for the CDR3 is TGCAGTGCTAGGAGGGTTACTGAAGCTTTCTTT. The V and J genes are TRBV20-1 and TRBJ1-1, with unresolved D. Germline V CDR1 and CDR2: DFQATT, SNEGSKA (reference sequence). The CDR3 runs to 11 residues. The V and J ends lost 3 bases and 5 bases respectively, with 7 bases between them.

On this clonotype itself: A much more abundant neighbour one base away suggests this may be a read error. This sequence joins TRBV7-2 and TRBJ2-1, with 14 bases fitting TRBD2. Per germline, CDR1 SGHTA and CDR2 FQGNSA. Germline trimming cut 0 bases from V and 6 bases from J; bases unmatched to any gene: 13. This CDR3 region has 20 residues. The CDR3 is CASSLAGPPGLAGEVNEQFF. The CDR3 DNA follows: TGTGCCAGCAGCTTAGCGGGGCCCCCGGGACTAGCGGGGGAGGTCAATGAGCAGTTCTTC.

The chain has TRBV6-1 and TRBJ1-1, with D perhaps matching TRBD1 (6 bases). The CDR3 is 15 residues long. The ends were cut back, 3 bases at V and 0 bases at J, with 11 bases in the middle. Germline loops: CDR1 MNHNS, CDR2 SASEGT. DNA of the CDR3: TGTGCCAGCAGTGACAGGGGAGACATGAACACTGAAGCTTTCTTT. This sequence encodes CASSDRGDMNTEAFF.

This clonotype was seen repeatedly, ten times or more. The V and J genes are TRBV5-1 and TRBJ2-1; 12 bases agree with TRBD2. The J segment lost 4 bases and the V segment lost 4 bases, leaving 6 bases of the junction unmatched. The CDR3 sequence is 16 residues long. CDR1 and CDR2 (germline): SGHRS, YFSETQ. The CDR3, as DNA: TGCGCCAGCAGCCCGCAGACTAGCGGGGGATACAATGAGCAGTTCTTC. Translating it yields CASSPQTSGGYNEQFF.

This clonotype was detected ten times or more. The V gene is TRBV7-2, the J gene TRBJ2-3, with D tentatively TRBD2 (6 bases). V was trimmed by 9 bases and J by 2 bases, leaving 21 bases between them. CDR1 is SGHTA and CDR2 is FQGNSA in the germline V gene. The CDR3 has 16 residues. This chain's CDR3 is CARPYGGDADTDTQYF. In nucleotides, the CDR3 is TGTGCCAGGCCGTACGGAGGGGACGCCGACACAGATACGCAGTATTTT.

Notes on this clonotype: A much larger clone is a single base away; this may be a read error. The V call is TRBV6-1, the J call TRBJ1-2; D not resolved. The CDR3 runs to 12 residues. In germline, CDR1 is MNHNS, CDR2 SASEGT. The DNA of the CDR3 is TGTGTCAGCAGTGACCCCGGGGATGGCTACACCTTC. Encoded protein: CVSSDPGDGYTF.

Regarding this clonotype: A much larger clone is a single base away; this may be a read error. The chain recombines TRBV2 with TRBJ2-5; 10 bases are a match to TRBD2. Germline V lookup: CDR1 SNHLY, CDR2 FYNNEI. Germline trimming cut 7 bases from V and 9 bases from J; bases unmatched to any gene: 11. The CDR3 sequence is 14 residues long. The CDR3 here is CASTPGLAGEPQYF. In DNA, the CDR3 is TGTGCCAGCACTCCCGGGCTAGCGGGGGAGCCCCAGTACTTC.

There are a few counts of this clonotype. The chain uses TRBV11-2 and TRBJ2-7, with a tentative D call TRBD2 (6 bases). Deletions cut 5 bases from V and 3 bases from J, with 17 bases between. From germline, CDR1 is SGHAT and CDR2 FQNNGV. The length of the CDR3 is 15 residues. CDR3 DNA: TGTGCCAGCAGCCCCGACCTAGCGACCCACTACGAGCAGTACTTC. Protein product: CASSPDLATHYEQYF.

This clonotype showed up just a few times. V gene TRBV15 combines with J gene TRBJ1-2; D is unclear. Germline lookup yields CDR1 LNHNV and CDR2 YYDKDF (reference sequence). The CDR3 runs to 14 residues. Trimming pared 0 bases from V and 8 bases from J, leaving 13 bases between. This CDR3 reads CATSRDFGVEGYTF. The CDR3 DNA sequence: TGTGCCACCAGCAGAGATTTTGGGGTAGAGGGCTACACCTTC. The whole variable domain, filled in from reference TRBV15 and TRBJ1-2, reads DAMVIQNPRYQVTQFGKPVTLSCSQTLNHNVMYWYQQKSSQAPKLLFHYYDKDFNNEADTPDNFQSRRPNTSFCFLDIRSPGLGDTAMYLCATSRDFGVEGYTFGSGTRLTVV.